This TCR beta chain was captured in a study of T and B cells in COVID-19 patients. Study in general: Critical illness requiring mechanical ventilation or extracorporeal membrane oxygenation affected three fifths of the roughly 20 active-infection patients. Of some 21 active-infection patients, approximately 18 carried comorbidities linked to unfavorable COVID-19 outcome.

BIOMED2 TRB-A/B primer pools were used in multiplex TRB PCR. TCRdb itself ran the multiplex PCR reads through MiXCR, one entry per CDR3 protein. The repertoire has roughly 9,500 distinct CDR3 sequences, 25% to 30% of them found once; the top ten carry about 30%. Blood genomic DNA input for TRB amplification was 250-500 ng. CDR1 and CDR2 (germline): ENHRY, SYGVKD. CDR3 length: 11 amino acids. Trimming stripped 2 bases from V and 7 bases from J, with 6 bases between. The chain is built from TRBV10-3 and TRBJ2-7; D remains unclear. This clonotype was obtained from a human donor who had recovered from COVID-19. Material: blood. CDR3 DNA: TGTGCCATCAGTGAGACCCTAGAGCAGTACTTC. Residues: CAISETLEQYF.